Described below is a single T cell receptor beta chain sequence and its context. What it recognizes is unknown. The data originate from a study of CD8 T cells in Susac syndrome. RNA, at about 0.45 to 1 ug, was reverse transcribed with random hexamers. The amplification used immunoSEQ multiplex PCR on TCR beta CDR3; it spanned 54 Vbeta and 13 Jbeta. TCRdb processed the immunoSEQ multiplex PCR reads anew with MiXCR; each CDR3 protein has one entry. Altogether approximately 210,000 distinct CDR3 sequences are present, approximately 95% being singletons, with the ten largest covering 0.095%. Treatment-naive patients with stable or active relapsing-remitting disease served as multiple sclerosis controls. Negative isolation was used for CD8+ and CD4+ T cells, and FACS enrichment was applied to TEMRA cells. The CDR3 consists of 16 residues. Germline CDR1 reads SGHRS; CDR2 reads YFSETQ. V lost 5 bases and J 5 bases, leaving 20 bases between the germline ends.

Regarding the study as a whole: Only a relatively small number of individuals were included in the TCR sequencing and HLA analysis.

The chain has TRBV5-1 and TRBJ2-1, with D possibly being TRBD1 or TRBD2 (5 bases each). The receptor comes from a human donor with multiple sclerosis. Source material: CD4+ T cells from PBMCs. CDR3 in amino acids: CASSMTGTESHNEQFF. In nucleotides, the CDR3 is TGCGCCAGCAGTATGACCGGGACCGAGAGCCACAATGAGCAGTTCTTC. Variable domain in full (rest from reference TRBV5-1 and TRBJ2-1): KAGVTQTPRYLIKTRGQQVTLSCSPISGHRSVSWYQQTPGQGLQFLFEYFSETQRNKGNFPGRFSGRQFSNSRSEMNVSTLELGDSALYLCASSMTGTESHNEQFFGPGTRLTVL.